This entry lists 2 T cell receptor beta chains sequenced from one sample in a study of CD8 T cells in ankylosing spondylitis. TCRdb recomputed calls from the 5' RACE reads with MiXCR, one row per CDR3 protein. Among 300,000 to 400,000 distinct CDR3 sequences listed, approximately 20% were seen once. For these TCRs, the target antigens are not known. Study-level results: Blood of patients with ankylosing spondylitis appeared to be characterized by a TCR beta motif of several highly homologous variants.

Source material: blood, either unsorted or a sorted T cell fraction (not recorded which). The receptors originated from a male donor with ankylosing spondylitis.

The chain couples TRBV5-5 to TRBJ1-1; 9 positions agree with TRBD1. Unmatched junction bases numbered 14, after V lost 1 base and J lost 7 bases. The CDR3 length is 17 residues. The germline CDR1 and CDR2 sequences are SGHKS and YYEKEE (reference sequence). CDR3 bases: TGTGCCAGCAGCTTGAGGCCCCCGGGACAGGGAACGAATGAAGCTTTCTTT. Its protein product is CASSLRPPGQGTNEAFF.

This clonotype was detected ten times or more. V gene TRBV7-2 combines with J gene TRBJ2-3; 8 nucleotides align to TRBD2. Germline-derived CDR1 and CDR2 are SGHTA and FQGNSA. The length of the CDR3 is 14 residues. Trimming removed 5 bases from V and 2 bases from J; junction bases left unmatched: 3. The CDR3 nucleotides read TGTGCCAGCAGCCTGGGACTAGTCACAGATACGCAGTATTTT. It encodes CASSLGLVTDTQYF.